Listed here are 30 T cell receptor beta chains from one sample, sequenced in a study of T cells after yellow fever vaccination. TCRdb reprocessed the 5' RACE reads with MiXCR, giving one entry per CDR3 protein. The sample includes 150,000 to 200,000 distinct CDR3 sequences, 7% to 10% of them seen just once. The source was CD8+ T cells sorted from PBMCs, collected 45 days after the yellow fever booster vaccination. The receptors derive from a man younger than 35 who received the YFV17D yellow fever vaccine.

V usage is TRBV5-1 and J usage is TRBJ2-5; 10 bases fit TRBD2. V lost 1 base to trimming and J lost 0 bases; unmatched junction nucleotides: 0. CDR3 length: 15 residues. The germline CDR1 and CDR2 sequences are SGHRS and YFSETQ. CDR3 nucleotide sequence: TGCGCCAGCAGCTTGAGCGGGGGGGACCAAGAGACCCAGTACTTC. The encoded protein is CASSLSGGDQETQYF.

This chain links TRBV12-5 with TRBJ2-1, with TRBD1 matching over 9 bases. This CDR3 comprises 16 residues. J was trimmed by 5 bases and V by 3 bases; bases with no gene match: 8. Germline values: CDR1 LGHNT, CDR2 FRNRAP. CDR3: CASGLLLGQGNNEQFF. The CDR3 DNA is TGTGCTAGTGGTTTACTACTGGGACAGGGAAACAATGAGCAGTTCTTC.

The chain is built from TRBV3-1 and TRBJ2-7; 7 nucleotides line up with TRBD1. The CDR3 loop spans 16 amino acids. CDR1 is LGHDT, CDR2 YNNKEL, per germline (reference sequence). The J segment lost 0 bases and the V segment lost 3 bases, leaving 8 bases of the junction unmatched. The chain's CDR3 is CASSQEQGLSSYEQYF. CDR3 in DNA: TGTGCCAGCAGCCAGGAACAGGGGTTAAGCTCCTACGAGCAGTACTTC.

This clonotype was counted many times. This chain links TRBV7-9 with TRBJ1-4; TRBD1 matches 7 bases. The CDR3 is made up of 15 amino acids. From germline, CDR1 is SEHNR and CDR2 FQNEAQ (reference sequence). Trimming cost V 4 bases and J 7 bases; bases outside gene matches: 9. CDR3 amino acids: CASSSLGGVSEKLFF. CDR3 sequence (DNA): TGTGCCAGCAGCTCCTTAGGGGGCGTCAGTGAAAAACTGTTTTTT.

There are a few counts of this clonotype. The chain combines TRBV7-6 with TRBJ1-6; D gene ambiguous. The germline V gene encodes CDR1 SGHVS and CDR2 FNYEAQ. The CDR3 extends over 15 amino acids. V lost 6 bases, J lost 0 bases, and 9 bases lay in between. The CDR3 protein is CASRAGSSYNSPLHF. CDR3 sequence (DNA): TGTGCCAGCAGGGCCGGGAGCTCCTATAATTCACCCCTCCACTTT.

The V call is TRBV6-6, the J call TRBJ2-3; TRBD1 or TRBD2 may be the D gene (5 bases each). CDR1 MNHNY and CDR2 SVGAGI come from the germline V gene (reference sequence). CDR3 length: 13 amino acids. For the CDR3, the DNA is TGTTCCACCAGGGAGTATGGTGCGGATACGCAGTATTTT. Its translation: CSTREYGADTQYF.

The V gene is TRBV7-3, the J gene TRBJ1-1; D gene ambiguous. The CDR3 is 14 amino acids. The ends were cut back, 5 bases at V and 5 bases at J, with 15 bases in the middle. The germline V gene has CDR1 SGHTA and CDR2 FQGTGA. In nucleotides, the CDR3 is TGTGCCAGCAGCCTAAGCGGCCTGAGTACTGAAGCTTTCTTT. Protein: CASSLSGLSTEAFF.

There are a few counts of this clonotype. The genes are TRBV4-1 and TRBJ2-1, with D uncertain. CDR1 is MGHRA and CDR2 is YSYEKL in the germline V gene. V was clipped by 8 bases and J by 5 bases, with 7 bases between them. The CDR3 extends over 11 amino acids. The CDR3 DNA follows: TGCGCCAGCGGTTCCAACAATGAGCAGTTCTTC. It specifies CASGSNNEQFF.

This clonotype has just a few counts. The V gene is TRBV6-5, the J gene TRBJ1-3; D is perhaps TRBD1 (6 bases). The CDR3 is 13 amino acids. Trimming removed 10 bases from V and 4 bases from J, with 14 bases in between. Germline-derived CDR1 and CDR2 are MNHEY and SVGAGI. In nucleotides, the CDR3 is TGTGCCACCAACGACAGGAGCGGAAACACCATATATTTT. As protein: CATNDRSGNTIYF.

The gene calls are TRBV3-1 and TRBJ2-1; D unresolved. The CDR3 is made up of 14 amino acids. Trimming removed 0 bases at V and 2 bases at J, with 5 bases between. CDR1 and CDR2 from the germline V gene are LGHDT and YNNKEL (reference sequence). The CDR3 DNA sequence: TGTGCCAGCAGCCAAGATACCCCCTACAATGAGCAGTTCTTC. As protein: CASSQDTPYNEQFF.

This clonotype was found a few times. This chain uses TRBV12-3 or TRBV12-4 with TRBJ2-2; a weak D match, TRBD1 (6 bases). This CDR3 comprises 14 residues. V dropped 9 bases and J dropped 0 bases, with 11 bases sitting between them. The chain's CDR3 is CASSGTTNTGELFF. In DNA, the CDR3 is TGTGCCAGTTCCGGGACAACGAACACCGGGGAGCTGTTTTTT.

The chain carries TRBV12-3 or TRBV12-4 and TRBJ2-7; 11 nucleotides match TRBD1. J lost 5 bases, V lost 6 bases, and 3 bases had no gene match. The CDR3 sequence is 13 residues long. The CDR3 bases are TGTGCCAGCAGAGGACAGGGGGCGGACGAGCAGTACTTC. Protein: CASRGQGADEQYF.

V and J are TRBV5-1 and TRBJ2-4; TRBD1 might be the D (6 bases). This CDR3 has 14 amino acids. Deletions cut 2 bases from V and 3 bases from J, with 9 bases between. CDR1 SGHRS and CDR2 YFSETQ come from the germline V gene. The CDR3: CASSLVGGKNIQYF. DNA of the CDR3: TGCGCCAGCAGCTTAGTAGGGGGCAAAAACATTCAGTACTTC. Looking up the rest from reference TRBV5-1 and TRBJ2-4 gives the full variable domain: KAGVTQTPRYLIKTRGQQVTLSCSPISGHRSVSWYQQTPGQGLQFLFEYFSETQRNKGNFPGRFSGRQFSNSRSEMNVSTLELGDSALYLCASSLVGGKNIQYFGAGTRLSVL.

The chain couples TRBV27 to TRBJ2-1, with 7 nucleotides matching TRBD2. Germline CDR1 and CDR2: MNHEY and SMNVEV (reference sequence). The CDR3 sequence is 15 residues long. The V gene end was trimmed by 5 bases and the J gene end by 3 bases; junction bases not matched to a gene: 7. CDR3 amino acids: CASSIERGDYNEQFF. DNA for the CDR3: TGTGCCAGCAGTATAGAGCGGGGAGACTACAATGAGCAGTTCTTC.

This chain uses TRBV30 with TRBJ2-1, with a tentative D call TRBD1 (6 bases). The CDR3 covers 15 residues. Germline CDR1 is GTSNPN and CDR2 is SVGIG (reference sequence). V lost 8 bases and J lost 0, with 17 bases in between. CDR3 loop: CAGEAFRGSYNEQFF. CDR3 coding DNA: TGTGCCGGGGAAGCATTCAGGGGCTCCTACAATGAGCAGTTCTTC.

The chain employs TRBV15 and TRBJ2-7; D could derive from TRBD1 or TRBD2 (5 bases each). V was pared by 0 bases and J by 3 bases, with 15 bases between. The CDR3 totals 16 residues. The germline CDR1 and CDR2 sequences are LNHNV and YYDKDF (reference sequence). CDR3 sequence (DNA): TGTGCCACCAGCAGAGATCGGGGCAGGGAATTCTACGAGCAGTACTTC. This translates into CATSRDRGREFYEQYF.

The rearrangement uses TRBV12-3 or TRBV12-4 and TRBJ2-2, with 8 bases aligning to TRBD1. The CDR3 length is 15 residues. The ends lost 3 bases at V and 6 bases at J; junction bases unmatched: 6. CDR3 region: CASSLWQGAAGELFF. The CDR3 DNA reads as TGTGCCAGCAGTTTGTGGCAGGGGGCGGCCGGGGAGCTGTTTTTT.

The sample holds a few counts of this clonotype. The J gene is TRBJ2-2, the V gene TRBV11-2; weak D call: TRBD1 (7 bases). This CDR3 has 14 amino acids. Germline-derived CDR1 and CDR2 are SGHAT and FQNNGV. The V gene lost 8 bases and the J gene lost 6 bases, with 16 bases spanning the gap. The DNA of the CDR3 is TGTGCCAGCGTCCCGGAGGGGGCCGCCGGGGAGCTGTTTTTT. Protein product: CASVPEGAAGELFF.

J is TRBJ2-3 and V is TRBV11-2; 9 nucleotides align to TRBD1. The CDR3 totals 20 residues. CDR1 and CDR2 from the germline V gene are SGHAT and FQNNGV. With V trimmed by 1 base and J by 7 bases, 21 bases remained unmatched. CDR3 bases: TGTGCCAGCAGCTTAGTTGGGGCCGGGACAGGGTCTCTCTTCTGGTATACGCAGTATTTT. Translation: CASSLVGAGTGSLFWYTQYF.

This clonotype was detected a few times. V usage is TRBV23-1 and J usage is TRBJ1-2, with unresolved D. TRBV23-1 is an ORF; its function is uncertain. V was trimmed by 8 bases and J by 10 bases, leaving 8 bases between them. This CDR3 region has 9 residues. For the CDR3, the DNA is TGCGCCAGCGACCCGGTCTACACCTTC. Translated: CASDPVYTF.

This clonotype was seen only a few times. The chain has TRBV6-2 or TRBV6-3 and TRBJ1-5; weak D call: TRBD1 (5 bases). Germline CDR1 reads MNHEY; CDR2 reads SVGEGT. V lost 6 bases, J lost 0 bases, and 12 bases lay in between. This CDR3 is 15 amino acids long. The CDR3 nucleotides are TGTGCCAGCAGCTTTGGACAACCTAGCAATCAGCCCCAGCATTTT. Its translation: CASSFGQPSNQPQHF.

This clonotype was recorded many times. The chain carries TRBV7-8 and TRBJ2-2; no definite D call. The CDR3 runs 16 residues. The V gene's germline CDR1 is SGHVS and CDR2 FQNEAQ. Between the trimmed V and J ends, which lost 1 base and 0 bases, there was a span of 9 bases. This CDR3 reads CASSLDGLANTGELFF. CDR3 in DNA: TGTGCCAGCAGCTTAGACGGTCTTGCGAACACCGGGGAGCTGTTTTTT.

This clonotype appeared a few times. The chain is built from TRBV6-1 and TRBJ2-7; perhaps TRBD2 as D (6 bases). The germline V gene encodes CDR1 MNHNS and CDR2 SASEGT. V was trimmed by 6 bases and J by 3 bases, leaving 15 bases between them. The CDR3 extends over 14 amino acids. The DNA of the CDR3 is TGTGCCAGCAGATATGCGGGACCTTTCTACGAGCAGTACTTC. Amino acid sequence: CASRYAGPFYEQYF.

This clonotype was recorded a few times. CDR3 DNA: TGTGCCAGCAGCCCCGAGTCGGGACAGGCCTACTACGAGCAGTACTTC. Translation: CASSPESGQAYYEQYF. V and J are TRBV7-9 and TRBJ2-7; 8 positions agree with TRBD1. This CDR3 comprises 16 residues. V gave up 5 bases and J gave up 3 bases; unmatched junction bases: 12. Looked up from germline, CDR1 is SEHNR and CDR2 is FQNEAQ (reference sequence).

This clonotype has more than one count but fewer than ten. The gene calls are TRBV15 and TRBJ2-7, with 9 bases aligning to TRBD2. This CDR3 is 15 amino acids long. V lost 4 bases and J lost 5; bases outside the gene matches: 9. Per the germline V gene, CDR1 is LNHNV and CDR2 is YYDKDF (reference sequence). CDR3 sequence reads: CATSKRTSARNEQYF. CDR3 nucleotide sequence: TGTGCCACCAGCAAAAGGACTAGCGCACGTAACGAGCAGTACTTC.

This chain joins TRBV7-9 and TRBJ2-1; D might be TRBD2 (6 bases). Germline lookup yields CDR1 SEHNR and CDR2 FQNEAQ (reference sequence). The CDR3 extends over 14 amino acids. Trimming cost V 6 bases and J 8 bases, with 17 bases left between them. The CDR3 reads CASRHGGNPDEQFF. CDR3 nucleotides: TGTGCCAGCAGACACGGGGGTAATCCGGATGAGCAGTTCTTC.

The table lists this clonotype with many counts. The chain carries TRBV5-5 and TRBJ2-7; 8 bases are a match to TRBD1. With 3 bases clipped from V and 2 bases from J, the junction kept 4 bases outside the gene matches. Germline V gene lookup returns CDR1 SGHKS and CDR2 YYEKEE (reference sequence). CDR3 length equals 14 residues. This chain's CDR3 is CASSWGTGPYEQYF. The DNA of the CDR3 is TGTGCCAGCAGCTGGGGGACAGGCCCCTACGAGCAGTACTTC.

This clonotype has at least ten counts. The chain recombines TRBV6-2 or TRBV6-3 with TRBJ2-7; D not certain. Trimming pared 4 bases from V and 5 bases from J, leaving 12 bases between. CDR3 size: 13 residues. CDR1 and CDR2 from the germline V gene are MNHEY and SVGEGT. The CDR3: CASSWGERHEQYV. CDR3 bases: TGTGCCAGCAGTTGGGGTGAGAGACACGAGCAGTACGTC.

The chain is built from TRBV7-8 and TRBJ2-7, with D perhaps TRBD1 or TRBD2 (5 bases each). The ends were cut back, 4 bases at V and 1 base at J, with 8 bases in the middle. Germline V gene lookup returns CDR1 SGHVS and CDR2 FQNEAQ. The length of the CDR3 is 13 residues. The DNA of the CDR3 is TGTGCCAGCAGCTCAGAGGGGTCCTACGAGCAGTACTTC. Translating it yields CASSSEGSYEQYF.

This clonotype was seen a few times. The chain carries TRBV12-3 or TRBV12-4 and TRBJ1-1, with 9 positions matching TRBD1. Trimming cost V 2 bases and J 8 bases; bases outside gene matches: 6. CDR3 length: 14 residues. The CDR3, as DNA: TGTGCCAGCAGTTTACCCGACAGGGGGTGGGAAGCTTTCTTT. Translating it yields CASSLPDRGWEAFF.